This T cell receptor (beta chain) was retrieved from a study of post-analysis software for immune sequencing data. Background on the study: Disease trajectories encompassed relapsing-remitting, secondary progressive and progressive-relapsing multiple sclerosis.

Unique molecular identifiers were present in the TCR beta cDNA libraries. There were about 1 to 10 million T cells, and about half a million cDNA molecules came from them. Using its own MiXCR run on the PCR reads, TCRdb lists one record per CDR3 protein. Of 650,000 to 900,000 distinct CDR3 sequences in the sample, 35% to 55% are singletons; the top ten hold roughly 4.9%. Germline V CDR1 and CDR2: DFQATT, SNEGSKA (reference sequence). The CDR3 is made up of 12 amino acids. Remarks on this clonotype: Its antigen is not known.

Broader study findings: There was significantly lower normalized Chao1 diversity in multiple sclerosis patients than in controls. Samples sharing a preparation batch grouped tightly together when assessed by F measure. Patients showed TRBV5-6, TRBV5-1 and TRBV20-1 among a handful of TRBV segments more frequent than in controls.

V gene TRBV20-1 combines with J gene TRBJ2-3; no clear D. Input material: blood. This clonotype was sampled from a girl between 10 and 17 years old with multiple sclerosis. CDR3 in amino acids: CSLWRHTDTQYF. The CDR3 coding sequence is TGCAGCCTTTGGCGGCACACAGATACGCAGTATTTT.